This TCR beta chain comes out of a study of OX40 agonist ivuxolimab in advanced cancers. Turning to the study itself: While on treatment, patients had intravenous ivuxolimab at 0.01 to 10 mg/kg every 2 weeks. The dose-escalation cohort had hepatocellular carcinoma, melanoma, renal cell or head and neck cancer. Study-wide points: The study observed clonal expansion of CD4+ and CD8+ blood T cells by week 6 at 0.1 to 3.0 mg/kg. Partly responding patients at 0.1-3.0 mg/kg showed some of the smallest clonal expansion.

Germline assignment: CDR1 SGHRS and CDR2 YFSETQ. J gave up 5 bases and V 2 bases, and 14 bases lay outside the gene matches. The CDR3 sequence is 19 residues long. This clone came up once. Its target is not known. The method was immunoSEQ multiplex PCR; TCRdb's version includes in-frame clones alone and lacks a portion of them. This table holds roughly 42,000 clones, about 90% found once. The sequence came from an adult with an advanced solid tumor such as melanoma, head and neck, liver or kidney cancer. The V gene is TRBV5-1, the J gene TRBJ1-6; 9 positions match TRBD1. Sample: CD4+ or CD8+ T cells sorted from blood, taken in a trial of the OX40 agonist ivuxolimab. CDR3 amino acids: CASSLRNQGQGPNNSPLHF. CDR3 nucleotides: TGCGCCAGCAGCTTAAGAAATCAGGGACAGGGACCGAATAATTCACCCCTCCACTTT.